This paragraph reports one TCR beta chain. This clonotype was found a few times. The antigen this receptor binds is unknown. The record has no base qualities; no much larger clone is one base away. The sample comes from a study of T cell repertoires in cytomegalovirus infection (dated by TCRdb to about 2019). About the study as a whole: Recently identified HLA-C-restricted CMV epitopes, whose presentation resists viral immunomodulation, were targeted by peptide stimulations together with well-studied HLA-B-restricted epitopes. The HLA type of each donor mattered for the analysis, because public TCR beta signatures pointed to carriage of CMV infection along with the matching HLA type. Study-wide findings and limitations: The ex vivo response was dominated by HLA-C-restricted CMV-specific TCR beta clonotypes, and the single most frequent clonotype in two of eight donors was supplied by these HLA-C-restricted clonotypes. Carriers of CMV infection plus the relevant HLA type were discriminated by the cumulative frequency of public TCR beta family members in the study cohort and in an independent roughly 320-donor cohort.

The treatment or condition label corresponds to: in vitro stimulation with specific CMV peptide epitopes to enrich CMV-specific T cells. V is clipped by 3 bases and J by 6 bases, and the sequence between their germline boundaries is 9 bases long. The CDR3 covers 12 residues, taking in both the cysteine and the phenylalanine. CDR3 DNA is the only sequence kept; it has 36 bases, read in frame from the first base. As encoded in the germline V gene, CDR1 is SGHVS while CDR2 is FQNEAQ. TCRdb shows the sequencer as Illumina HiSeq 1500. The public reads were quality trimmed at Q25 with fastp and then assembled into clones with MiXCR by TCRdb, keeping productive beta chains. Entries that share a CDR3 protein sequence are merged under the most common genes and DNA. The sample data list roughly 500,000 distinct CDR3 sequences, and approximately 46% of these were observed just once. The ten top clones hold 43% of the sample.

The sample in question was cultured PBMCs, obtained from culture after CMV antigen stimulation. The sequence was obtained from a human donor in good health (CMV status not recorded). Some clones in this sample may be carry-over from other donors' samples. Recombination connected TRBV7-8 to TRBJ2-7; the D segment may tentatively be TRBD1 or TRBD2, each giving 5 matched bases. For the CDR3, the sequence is CASSFYGGEQYF. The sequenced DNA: TGTGCCAGCAGCTTCTATGGGGGCGAGCAGTACTTC.